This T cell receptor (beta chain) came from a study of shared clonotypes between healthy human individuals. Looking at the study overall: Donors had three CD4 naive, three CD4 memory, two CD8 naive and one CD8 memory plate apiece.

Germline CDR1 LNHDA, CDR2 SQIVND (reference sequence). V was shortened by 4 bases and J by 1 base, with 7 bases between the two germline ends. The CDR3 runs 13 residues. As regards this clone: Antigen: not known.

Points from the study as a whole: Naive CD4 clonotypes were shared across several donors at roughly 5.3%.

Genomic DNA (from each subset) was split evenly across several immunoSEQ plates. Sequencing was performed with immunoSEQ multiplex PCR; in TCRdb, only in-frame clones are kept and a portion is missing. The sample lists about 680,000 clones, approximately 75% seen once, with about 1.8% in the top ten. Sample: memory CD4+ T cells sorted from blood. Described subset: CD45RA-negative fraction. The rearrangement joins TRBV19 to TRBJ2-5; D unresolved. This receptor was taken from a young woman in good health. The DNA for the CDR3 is TGTGCCAGTAGTAGGGATCTCCAAGAGACCCAGTACTTC. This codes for CASSRDLQETQYF.